This TCR beta chain is drawn from a study of response to subunit inactivated influenza vaccine. The CDR3 has 16 residues. Trimming cost V 8 bases and J 2 bases, with 20 bases left between them. Germline V gene sequence: CDR1 ENHRY, CDR2 SYGVKD. Each CDR3 protein gets one entry after TCRdb re-called the RT-PCR reads with MiXCR. Among approximately 530,000 distinct CDR3 sequences listed, 10% to 15% were seen once. This sample comprised PBMCs from blood, obtained 40 to 50 days after vaccination. The chain recombines TRBV10-3 with TRBJ2-3, with a weak D call TRBD2 (6 bases). The receptor's source is a man between 50 and 59 years old who received an inactivated influenza vaccine. CDR3: CAIGGMRRRDTDTQYF. For the CDR3, the DNA is TGTGCCATCGGGGGGATGCGGCGGCGAGACACAGATACGCAGTATTTT.